The rows below give T cell receptor beta chains drawn from one sample of a study of blood T cell repertoires in COVID-19. This table comes from immunoSEQ multiplex PCR, and its TCRdb copy is limited to in-frame clones, with some not included. This sample carries 150,000 or so clones, roughly 84% of them seen once, and the ten largest clones take under 6.5%. Sequences were obtained from peripheral blood. Receptor source: a woman aged 50 to 60 with COVID-19, enrolled during active disease. Both conserved end residues are part of each CDR3. A D gene is named only where the DNA matches it firmly. Size tells how often a clone was seen (once, few, many) or the class of an expanded clone, and some rows leave it out.

J gene: TRBJ2-5
V gene: TRBV10-2
clone size: few
D gene: TRBD1
CDR3 protein: CASSQGAGETQYF
CDR3 DNA: TGCGCCAGCAGCCAGGGGGCTGGAGAGACCCAGTACTTC

J gene: TRBJ2-2
V gene: TRBV3-1/TRBV3-2
clone size: NA
D gene: TRBD2
CDR3 protein: CASSHGTSVNTGELFF
CDR3 DNA: TGTGCCAGCAGCCACGGGACTAGCGTTAACACCGGGGAGCTGTTTTTT

J gene: TRBJ2-7
V gene: TRBV7-2
clone size: once
D gene: TRBD2
CDR3 protein: CASSTSGAYEQYF
CDR3 DNA: TGTGCCAGTAGTACTAGCGGGGCTTACGAGCAGTACTTC

J gene: TRBJ2-5
V gene: TRBV7-3
clone size: NA
D gene: TRBD2
CDR3 protein: CASSSSGGAPRETQYF
CDR3 DNA: TGTGCCAGCAGCTCTAGCGGGGGGGCCCCTCGTGAGACCCAGTACTTC

J gene: TRBJ1-2
V gene: TRBV12-3/TRBV12-4
clone size: NA
D gene: NA
CDR3 protein: CASSLNSYYGYTF
CDR3 DNA: TGTGCCAGCAGTTTAAACAGTTACTATGGCTACACCTTC

J gene: TRBJ2-5
V gene: TRBV9
clone size: once
D gene: NA
CDR3 protein: CASRDENQETQYF
CDR3 DNA: TGTGCCAGCCGGGATGAGAACCAAGAGACCCAGTACTTC

J gene: TRBJ1-1
V gene: TRBV11-2
clone size: NA
D gene: TRBD1
CDR3 protein: CASSEGQGNTEAFF
CDR3 DNA: TGTGCCAGCAGCGAGGGACAGGGAAACACTGAAGCTTTCTTT

J gene: TRBJ2-5
V gene: TRBV7-3
clone size: NA
D gene: NA
CDR3 protein: CASSWNREETQYF
CDR3 DNA: TGTGCCAGCAGCTGGAACAGGGAAGAGACCCAGTACTTC

J gene: TRBJ2-7
V gene: TRBV12-3/TRBV12-4
clone size: NA
D gene: NA
CDR3 protein: CASSVTYEQYF
CDR3 DNA: TGTGCCAGCAGTGTCACCTACGAGCAGTACTTC

J gene: TRBJ2-3
V gene: TRBV5-1
clone size: NA
D gene: TRBD2
CDR3 protein: CASSLGLASDTQYF
CDR3 DNA: TGCGCCAGCAGCCTGGGACTAGCCTCAGATACGCAGTATTTT

J gene: TRBJ2-2
V gene: TRBV24-1
clone size: once
D gene: NA
CDR3 protein: CATSEHNTGELFF
CDR3 DNA: TGTGCCACCAGTGAACATAACACCGGGGAGCTGTTTTTT

J gene: TRBJ2-2
V gene: TRBV7-9
clone size: few
D gene: NA
CDR3 protein: CASSPGAGLGELFF
CDR3 DNA: TGTGCCAGCAGCCCCGGTGCAGGACTGGGGGAGCTGTTTTTT

J gene: TRBJ1-1
V gene: TRBV4-1
clone size: NA
D gene: NA
CDR3 protein: CASSQDQSGGTEAFF
CDR3 DNA: TGCGCCAGCAGCCAAGATCAATCGGGGGGGACTGAAGCTTTCTTT

J gene: TRBJ2-2
V gene: TRBV9
clone size: NA
D gene: NA
CDR3 protein: CASSVVGAREEELFF
CDR3 DNA: TGTGCCAGCAGCGTAGTTGGGGCCCGAGAGGAGGAGCTGTTTTTT

J gene: TRBJ2-5
V gene: TRBV28
clone size: NA
D gene: TRBD2
CDR3 protein: CASSLGVGLAGTAQYF
CDR3 DNA: TGTGCCAGCAGTTTAGGGGTAGGGCTAGCGGGGACGGCCCAGTACTTC

J gene: TRBJ2-3
V gene: TRBV7-9
clone size: NA
D gene: NA
CDR3 protein: CASSSLMGVTDTQYF
CDR3 DNA: TGTGCCAGCAGCTCGTTGATGGGAGTCACAGATACGCAGTATTTT

J gene: TRBJ1-6
V gene: TRBV19
clone size: NA
D gene: NA
CDR3 protein: CASKEIGRGSYNSPLHF
CDR3 DNA: TGTGCCAGTAAAGAAATCGGCCGAGGCTCCTATAATTCACCCCTCCACTTT

J gene: TRBJ2-1
V gene: TRBV7-3
clone size: many
D gene: TRBD2
CDR3 protein: CASSLSSMFSGGNEQFF
CDR3 DNA: TGTGCCAGCAGCTTATCCTCAATGTTTAGCGGGGGAAATGAGCAGTTCTTC

J gene: TRBJ2-7
V gene: TRBV10-3
clone size: NA
D gene: TRBD2
CDR3 protein: CAISESRGGVSAEQYF
CDR3 DNA: TGTGCCATCAGTGAGTCCCGGGGGGGGGTCTCTGCGGAGCAGTACTTC

J gene: TRBJ2-7
V gene: TRBV2
clone size: once
D gene: TRBD1
CDR3 protein: CASISQGVSYEQYF
CDR3 DNA: TGTGCCAGCATAAGTCAGGGGGTCTCCTACGAGCAGTACTTC

J gene: TRBJ1-1
V gene: TRBV19
clone size: NA
D gene: NA
CDR3 protein: CASSMVRGTEAFF
CDR3 DNA: TGTGCCAGTAGTATGGTTAGGGGCACTGAAGCTTTCTTT

J gene: TRBJ2-3
V gene: TRBV5-1
clone size: NA
D gene: NA
CDR3 protein: CASSLVAGRGTDTQYF
CDR3 DNA: TGCGCCAGCAGCTTGGTGGCGGGGCGAGGCACAGATACGCAGTATTTT

J gene: TRBJ2-1
V gene: TRBV6-6
clone size: NA
D gene: TRBD1
CDR3 protein: CASRPTGDEQFF
CDR3 DNA: TGTGCCAGCAGGCCGACAGGGGACGAGCAGTTCTTC

J gene: TRBJ1-1
V gene: TRBV3-1/TRBV3-2
clone size: once
D gene: NA
CDR3 protein: CASSQDLAEAFF
CDR3 DNA: TGTGCCAGCAGCCAAGATTTAGCTGAAGCTTTCTTT

J gene: TRBJ1-4
V gene: TRBV28
clone size: few
D gene: TRBD1
CDR3 protein: CASRATPGQGGEKLFF
CDR3 DNA: TGTGCCAGCAGGGCTACTCCGGGACAGGGAGGTGAAAAACTGTTTTTT

J gene: TRBJ2-7
V gene: TRBV29-1
clone size: NA
D gene: TRBD2
CDR3 protein: CSVAPPGLAGAYEQYF
CDR3 DNA: TGCAGCGTCGCCCCCCCGGGACTAGCGGGGGCCTACGAGCAGTACTTC

J gene: TRBJ2-7
V gene: TRBV28
clone size: NA
D gene: NA
CDR3 protein: CASNGPREQYF
CDR3 DNA: TGTGCCAGCAACGGCCCCAGGGAGCAGTACTTC

J gene: TRBJ1-1
V gene: TRBV25-1
clone size: NA
D gene: TRBD1
CDR3 protein: CASRGQGVSEAFF
CDR3 DNA: TGTGCCAGCAGGGGGCAGGGGGTGTCTGAAGCTTTCTTT

J gene: TRBJ1-2
V gene: TRBV28
clone size: NA
D gene: TRBD1
CDR3 protein: CASSEEQGTGGYTF
CDR3 DNA: TGTGCCAGCAGTGAGGAACAGGGGACGGGTGGCTACACCTTC

J gene: TRBJ2-5
V gene: TRBV18
clone size: NA
D gene: TRBD2
CDR3 protein: CASSLSTSGGPETQYF
CDR3 DNA: TGTGCCAGCTCACTATCGACTAGCGGGGGGCCGGAGACCCAGTACTTC

J gene: TRBJ1-2
V gene: TRBV5-1
clone size: NA
D gene: NA
CDR3 protein: CASSLDGTGYGYTF
CDR3 DNA: TGCGCCAGCAGCTTGGATGGGACTGGCTATGGCTACACCTTC

J gene: TRBJ1-5
V gene: TRBV18
clone size: NA
D gene: NA
CDR3 protein: CASSPQGISNQPQHF
CDR3 DNA: TGTGCCAGCTCACCTCAGGGTATAAGCAATCAGCCCCAGCATTTT

J gene: TRBJ1-1
V gene: TRBV5-4
clone size: few
D gene: TRBD1
CDR3 protein: CASSLGQGRLDTEAFF
CDR3 DNA: TGTGCCAGCAGCTTGGGACAGGGAAGATTGGACACTGAAGCTTTCTTT

J gene: TRBJ2-2
V gene: TRBV30
clone size: NA
D gene: TRBD1
CDR3 protein: CAFTTPGQVNTGELFF
CDR3 DNA: TGTGCCTTCACCACCCCGGGACAGGTCAACACCGGGGAGCTGTTTTTT

J gene: TRBJ2-5
V gene: TRBV5-4
clone size: NA
D gene: TRBD2
CDR3 protein: CASSASGGAGETQYF
CDR3 DNA: TGTGCCAGCAGCGCAAGCGGGGGGGCGGGAGAGACCCAGTACTTC

J gene: TRBJ1-6
V gene: TRBV2
clone size: NA
D gene: TRBD1
CDR3 protein: CASSEDRGYNSPLHF
CDR3 DNA: TGTGCCAGCAGTGAGGACAGGGGGTATAATTCACCCCTCCACTTT

J gene: TRBJ2-2
V gene: TRBV7-2
clone size: NA
D gene: NA
CDR3 protein: CASSLWAGANTGELFF
CDR3 DNA: TGTGCCAGCAGCTTATGGGCGGGGGCCAACACCGGGGAGCTGTTTTTT

J gene: TRBJ1-3
V gene: TRBV18
clone size: NA
D gene: NA
CDR3 protein: CASSPQGSGNTIYF
CDR3 DNA: TGTGCCAGCTCACCACAGGGGTCAGGAAACACCATATATTTT

J gene: TRBJ1-2
V gene: TRBV3-1/TRBV3-2
clone size: NA
D gene: TRBD1
CDR3 protein: CASGGQGKYGYTF
CDR3 DNA: TGTGCCAGCGGGGGACAGGGGAAATATGGCTACACCTTC

J gene: TRBJ1-6
V gene: TRBV7-9
clone size: NA
D gene: TRBD1
CDR3 protein: CASSLSGQPNSPLHF
CDR3 DNA: TGTGCCAGCAGCCTATCGGGACAGCCTAATTCACCCCTCCACTTT